This T cell receptor (beta chain) was captured by sequencing in a study of Ad26.COV2.S vaccination and SARS-CoV-2 variants. Study context: Intramuscularly, Ad26.COV2.S was given either once or twice, 56 days apart.

Comment on this clone: What it recognizes is unknown.

General study results and limits: Vaccine and placebo recipients had similar non-spike TCR breadth.

Treatment reported: some 19 received Ad26.COV2.S at low or high dose, single or two shots; about 5 received placebo; per-sample allocation not given. The samples were gathered on day 63 after the first injection of vaccine or placebo. At a Boston site, the person donating was an adult of 18-55 years. Sequencing was performed with immunoSEQ multiplex PCR; in TCRdb, only in-frame clones are kept and a portion is missing. The table shows about 400,000 clones, with approximately 87% occurring only once. Trimming stripped 5 bases from V and 8 bases from J, with 9 bases between. The CDR3 sequence is 12 residues long. Germline CDR1 and CDR2: SGHNT and YENEEA.

J is TRBJ2-2 and V is TRBV11-3; D might be TRBD2 (6 bases). The specimen was peripheral blood, collected in a trial of Ad26.COV2.S vaccine versus placebo. The TCR comes from a person between 18 and 65 years old who received the Ad26.COV2.S COVID-19 vaccine or a placebo. The CDR3 reads CASSRGVGELFF. CDR3 DNA sequence: TGTGCCAGCAGCCGCGGGGTTGGGGAGCTGTTTTTT.